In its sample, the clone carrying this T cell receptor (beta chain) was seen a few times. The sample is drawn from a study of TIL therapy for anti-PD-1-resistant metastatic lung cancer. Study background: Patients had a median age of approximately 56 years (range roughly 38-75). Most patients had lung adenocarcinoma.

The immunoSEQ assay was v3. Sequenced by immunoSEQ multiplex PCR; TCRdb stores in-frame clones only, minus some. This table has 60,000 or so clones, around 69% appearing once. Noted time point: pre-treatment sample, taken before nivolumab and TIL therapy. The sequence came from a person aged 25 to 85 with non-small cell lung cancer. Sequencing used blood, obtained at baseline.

The CDR3 bases are TGTGCCAGCAGTGAAGGGACCTTCGCTCGAGAAAAACTGTTTTTT. Protein sequence: CASSEGTFAREKLFF. The chain couples TRBV2 to TRBJ1-4; no firm D call. The CDR3 extends over 15 amino acids. Germline values: CDR1 SNHLY, CDR2 FYNNEI. V was pared by 1 base and J by 8 bases, with 14 bases between.